The 21 T cell receptor beta chains listed next were all sequenced from one sample in a study of cytomegalovirus exposure and HLA in healthy donors. Both 60 Vbeta primers and 13 Jbeta primers went into the PCR. Measured with immunoSEQ multiplex PCR; TCRdb has only the in-frame clones, and not every one. The profile shows about 190,000 clones, 83% of them singletons. Sequencing used PBMCs. All receptors come from a man in his forties in good health and CMV-seropositive.

The rearrangement uses TRBV5-4 and TRBJ1-1, with D possibly being TRBD1 (5 bases). V gave up 4 bases and J gave up 11 bases, with 18 bases separating them. Germline values: CDR1 SGHNT, CDR2 YYREEE (reference sequence). This CDR3 has 13 residues. This chain's CDR3 is CASSVRDGDDAFF. The DNA for the CDR3 is TGTGCCAGCAGCGTCAGGGATGGTGACGATGCTTTCTTT.

The V and J genes are TRBV5-4 and TRBJ2-5, with D hard to call. The J call may be faulty, since TRBJ2-7 better matches the DNA end. The CDR3 sequence is 14 residues long. In germline, CDR1 is SGHNT, CDR2 YYREEE (reference sequence). CDR3 bases: TGTGCCAGCAGCTCGACACCGGCCACCTACGAGCAGTACTTC. Protein product: CASSSTPATYEQYF.

CDR3 loop: CASSRRVATDTQYF. The CDR3 DNA sequence: TGTGCCAGCAGCCGTCGGGTAGCCACAGATACGCAGTATTTT. The gene calls are TRBV5-4 and TRBJ2-3, with unresolved D. The CDR3 spans 14 residues. Germline V gene lookup returns CDR1 SGHNT and CDR2 YYREEE (reference sequence). The V and J ends lost 4 bases and 2 bases respectively, with 11 bases between them.

V is TRBV7-9 and J is TRBJ1-6, with D unclear. Trimming took 5 bases from V and 8 from J, leaving 10 bases between them. The CDR3 spans 13 residues. In germline, CDR1 is SEHNR, CDR2 FQNEAQ (reference sequence). The CDR3 sequence is CASSPSRDSPLHF. The CDR3 DNA reads TGTGCCAGCAGCCCTTCTCGAGATTCACCCCTCCACTTT.

The chain has TRBV9 and TRBJ2-3, with TRBD2 as a possible D gene (6 bases). In germline, CDR1 is SGDLS, CDR2 YYNGEE. V was pared by 0 bases and J by 5 bases, with 10 bases between. The CDR3 runs to 14 residues. CDR3 in amino acids: CASSVALAIDTQYF. The CDR3 coding sequence is TGTGCCAGCAGCGTAGCACTAGCAATAGATACGCAGTATTTT.

The gene calls are TRBV7-2 and TRBJ1-5, with unresolved D. Trimming took 1 base from V and 3 from J, leaving 13 bases between them. The CDR3 extends over 16 amino acids. The V gene's germline CDR1 is SGHTA and CDR2 FQGNSA. This CDR3 reads CASSLGHSPPNQPQHF. The DNA of the CDR3 is TGTGCCAGCAGCTTAGGTCACAGCCCGCCCAATCAGCCCCAGCATTTT.

The chain employs TRBV9 and TRBJ2-7, with 8 nucleotides matching TRBD2. Germline lookup yields CDR1 SGDLS and CDR2 YYNGEE. This CDR3 has 15 amino acids. The V segment lost 0 bases and the J segment 1 base; nucleotides outside the gene matches: 3. The CDR3 protein is CASSVAGRGSYEQYF. CDR3 bases: TGTGCCAGCAGCGTAGCCGGGAGGGGGTCCTACGAGCAGTACTTC.

The chain joins TRBV5-4 to TRBJ2-3; 10 positions agree with TRBD1. This CDR3 is 15 amino acids long. Germline V CDR1 and CDR2: SGHNT, YYREEE (reference sequence). J gave up 4 bases and V 5 bases, and 7 bases lay outside the gene matches. CDR3 coding DNA: TGTGCCAGCAGGGGGGACAGGGGCTTCCCAGATACGCAGTATTTT. Amino acid sequence: CASRGDRGFPDTQYF.

The chain joins TRBV5-1 to TRBJ1-1; TRBD1 aligns across 12 bases. The germline V gene encodes CDR1 SGHRS and CDR2 YFSETQ. The CDR3 consists of 17 residues. With 2 bases clipped from V and 4 bases from J, the junction kept 9 bases outside the gene matches. The CDR3 nucleotides read TGCGCCAGCAGCTTTGGGGGACAGGGGGCGTGGGGCACTGAAGCTTTCTTT. This codes for CASSFGGQGAWGTEAFF.

V usage is TRBV29-1 and J usage is TRBJ2-7; TRBD1 aligns across 7 bases. The V segment lost 6 bases and the J segment 2 bases; nucleotides outside the gene matches: 4. The CDR3 consists of 12 residues. The germline V gene encodes CDR1 SQVTM and CDR2 ANQGSEA. The CDR3 DNA reads TGCAGCGTGGAACAGGGGCCCTACGAGCAGTACTTC. Its translation: CSVEQGPYEQYF.

This clone was counted once. The chain recombines TRBV19 with TRBJ2-2, with 7 bases that match TRBD1. V gave up 5 bases and J gave up 1 base; unmatched junction bases: 4. Germline-derived CDR1 and CDR2 are LNHDA and SQIVND (reference sequence). The CDR3 consists of 15 residues. CDR3 bases: TGTGCCAGTAGTTGGACAGGTCGGAACACCGGGGAGCTGTTTTTT. This codes for CASSWTGRNTGELFF. The full variable domain, in which reference TRBV19 and TRBJ2-2 provide the parts outside the CDR3, is DGGITQSPKYLFRKEGQNVTLSCEQNLNHDAMYWYRQDPGQGLRLIYYSQIVNDFQKGDIAEGYSVSREKKESFPLTVTSAQKNPTAFYLCASSWTGRNTGELFFGEGSRLTVL.

The V call is TRBV27, the J call TRBJ2-5; 8 nucleotides agree with TRBD2. Germline-derived CDR1 and CDR2 are MNHEY and SMNVEV (reference sequence). V gave up 2 bases and J gave up 4 bases; unmatched junction bases: 3. This CDR3 has 14 residues. CDR3 coding DNA: TGTGCCAGCAGTTTAAACGGGAGGGTAGAGACCCAGTACTTC. As protein: CASSLNGRVETQYF.

The chain is built from TRBV2 and TRBJ2-7; TRBD1 might be the D (6 bases). CDR1 is SNHLY, CDR2 FYNNEI, per germline. V was pared by 3 bases and J by 3 bases, with 15 bases between. The CDR3 runs 15 residues. The CDR3 nucleotides are TGTGCCAGCAGTGAGTATGGTAACAGGGTCTACGAGCAGTACTTC. Its protein product is CASSEYGNRVYEQYF.

The chain is built from TRBV6-5 and TRBJ1-1; D ambiguous. Per germline, CDR1 MNHEY and CDR2 SVGAGI. This CDR3 is built from 13 residues. V was pared by 5 bases and J by 4 bases, with 11 bases between. The chain's CDR3 is CASSTLAGTEAFF. The CDR3 region has the DNA TGTGCCAGCAGTACCCTCGCCGGCACTGAAGCTTTCTTT.

This sequence joins TRBV11-2 and TRBJ2-7; D gene uncertain. Trimming cost V 4 bases and J 2 bases, with 6 bases left between them. The CDR3 consists of 12 residues. From germline, CDR1 is SGHAT and CDR2 FQNNGV. The CDR3 reads CASSSLPYEQYF. CDR3 sequence (DNA): TGTGCCAGCAGCTCTCTCCCCTACGAGCAGTACTTC.

J is TRBJ1-1 and V is TRBV19, with TRBD1 as a possible D gene (5 bases). The CDR3 totals 14 residues. Trimming removed 4 bases at V and 0 bases at J, with 9 bases between. Germline V lookup: CDR1 LNHDA, CDR2 SQIVND (reference sequence). The DNA for the CDR3 is TGTGCCAGTAGTACGGACACCATGAACACTGAAGCTTTCTTT. It yields the protein CASSTDTMNTEAFF.

This clone turned up a few times. This rearrangement joins TRBV7-9 to TRBJ2-1; D is perhaps TRBD2 (5 bases). This CDR3 contains 15 residues. In germline, CDR1 is SEHNR, CDR2 FQNEAQ (reference sequence). Trimming cost V 2 bases and J 7 bases, with 15 bases left between them. This CDR3 reads CASSLSRFGMNEQFF. As DNA, the CDR3 is TGTGCCAGCAGCTTATCTCGGTTCGGGATGAATGAGCAGTTCTTC.

The chain has TRBV11-2 and TRBJ2-7; perhaps TRBD2 as D (6 bases). The V and J ends lost 11 bases and 0 bases respectively, with 17 bases between them. Per the germline V gene, CDR1 is SGHAT and CDR2 is FQNNGV. The CDR3 length is 14 residues. This chain's CDR3 is CAGLRDSDSYEQYF. The CDR3 region has the DNA TGTGCCGGCCTCCGGGACTCCGACTCCTACGAGCAGTACTTC.

V gene TRBV19 combines with J gene TRBJ1-1; the D gene is possibly TRBD1 (6 bases). Germline lookup yields CDR1 LNHDA and CDR2 SQIVND (reference sequence). Deletions cut 5 bases from V and 6 bases from J, with 13 bases between. The CDR3 is 13 residues long. CDR3 nucleotides: TGTGCCAGTAGTGTACAGGGCGGCCCTGAAGCTTTCTTT. It specifies CASSVQGGPEAFF.

The chain combines TRBV29-1 with TRBJ2-5; perhaps TRBD1 as D (6 bases). V was clipped by 5 bases and J by 3 bases, with 10 bases between them. CDR1 SQVTM and CDR2 ANQGSEA come from the germline V gene. CDR3 length: 12 residues. The CDR3 nucleotides read TGCAGCGTTCTTCCAGGGGAAGAGACCCAGTACTTC. This codes for CSVLPGEETQYF.

The chain links TRBV11-1 to TRBJ1-4; 7 nucleotides agree with TRBD1. The germline V gene has CDR1 SGHAT and CDR2 FQDESV (reference sequence). This CDR3 is 17 amino acids long. Trimming cost V 2 bases and J 7 bases; bases outside gene matches: 13. The DNA of the CDR3 is TGTGCCAGCAGCTTAAGGGGGCATGATAGGAGGCGTGAAAAACTGTTTTTT. Its protein product is CASSLRGHDRRREKLFF.